These T cell receptor beta chains were read from a single sample in a study of lymphopenia after photon versus proton radiotherapy. Some clones are missing from TCRdb's copy, which holds only in-frame ones; the method was immunoSEQ multiplex PCR. The sample lists around 23,000 clones; approximately 88% were seen once. The sample consisted of peripheral blood, taken from a patient treated with photon-based radiotherapy. The receptors were gathered from a man over 45 with gastric cancer. Each CDR3 is given with its conserved first and last residue. D genes are given only for firm matches. A clone size is listed for some rows: how often the clone was seen (once, few, many), or a class if it is expanded.

size,J,V,D,DNA,CDR3
once,TRBJ1-2,TRBV29-1,.,TGCAGCGTTGCCCCCTCCTGGGGCTCGGGCTTGAGTACCTTC,CSVAPSWGSGLSTF
.,TRBJ2-5,TRBV5-1,.,TGCGCCAGCAGCTTGGCCGTAGGGGGTGGGGAGACCCAGTACTTC,CASSLAVGGGETQYF
.,TRBJ2-6,TRBV30,.,TGTGCCTGGACCCTCTCTGGGGCCAACGTCCTGACTTTC,CAWTLSGANVLTF
.,TRBJ1-5,TRBV9,.,TGTGCCAGCAGCGTAGGGGCAGGGGAGAGCAATCAGCCCCAGCATTTT,CASSVGAGESNQPQHF
.,TRBJ2-6,TRBV9,TRBD1,TGTGCCAGCAGCGGGCCCGGGACAGGGCTAGGGGGGGCCAACGTCCTGACTTTC,CASSGPGTGLGGANVLTF
.,TRBJ1-5,TRBV4-3,TRBD1,TGCGCCAGCAGCCTTAACAGGGGGGCGCAGCCCCAGCATTTT,CASSLNRGAQPQHF
once,TRBJ2-2,TRBV14,TRBD2,TGTGCCAGCAGCCAAAACCTAATGGGACTAGCGGTTGGCGGGGAGCTGTTTTTT,CASSQNLMGLAVGGELFF
few,TRBJ1-2,TRBV4-3,TRBD1,TGCGCCAGCAGCCAAGACTACAGGGGAGCTAACTATGGCTACACCTTC,CASSQDYRGANYGYTF
.,TRBJ1-4,TRBV2,.,TGTGCCAGCAGTGACCGGACGAATGAAAAACTGTTTTTT,CASSDRTNEKLFF
.,TRBJ1-2,TRBV19,.,TGTGCCAGTAGTATGAAGTTGGCGGTAGGCAGGGAAAACTATGGCTACACCTTC,CASSMKLAVGRENYGYTF
.,TRBJ2-1,TRBV5-1,TRBD1,TGCGCCAGCAGCTCCGGACAGGGGGCTAATGAGCAGTTCTTC,CASSSGQGANEQFF
few,TRBJ1-1,TRBV19,.,TGTGCCAGACGGAACACTGAAGCTTTCTTT,CARRNTEAFF
.,TRBJ1-2,TRBV7-2,.,TGTGCCAGCAGCTTAGATCCGCGGGACCCCTATGGCTACACCTTC,CASSLDPRDPYGYTF
.,TRBJ2-2,TRBV5-4,TRBD2,TGTGCCAGCAGCCGAGCGGGGGGGCCGATAGGGGAGCTGTTTTTT,CASSRAGGPIGELFF
.,TRBJ2-1,TRBV27,.,TGTGCCAGCAGTTCCAGCAAAAGCTCCTACAATGAGCAGTTCTTC,CASSSSKSSYNEQFF
.,TRBJ2-1,TRBV10-2,.,TGCGCCAGCAGTGAAAGGTTCCGCAATGAGCAGTTCTTC,CASSERFRNEQFF
.,TRBJ2-6,TRBV30,TRBD1,TGTGCCTGGAGTCCCGTCACAGGGGGACGCTCTGGGGCCAACGTCCTGACTTTC,CAWSPVTGGRSGANVLTF